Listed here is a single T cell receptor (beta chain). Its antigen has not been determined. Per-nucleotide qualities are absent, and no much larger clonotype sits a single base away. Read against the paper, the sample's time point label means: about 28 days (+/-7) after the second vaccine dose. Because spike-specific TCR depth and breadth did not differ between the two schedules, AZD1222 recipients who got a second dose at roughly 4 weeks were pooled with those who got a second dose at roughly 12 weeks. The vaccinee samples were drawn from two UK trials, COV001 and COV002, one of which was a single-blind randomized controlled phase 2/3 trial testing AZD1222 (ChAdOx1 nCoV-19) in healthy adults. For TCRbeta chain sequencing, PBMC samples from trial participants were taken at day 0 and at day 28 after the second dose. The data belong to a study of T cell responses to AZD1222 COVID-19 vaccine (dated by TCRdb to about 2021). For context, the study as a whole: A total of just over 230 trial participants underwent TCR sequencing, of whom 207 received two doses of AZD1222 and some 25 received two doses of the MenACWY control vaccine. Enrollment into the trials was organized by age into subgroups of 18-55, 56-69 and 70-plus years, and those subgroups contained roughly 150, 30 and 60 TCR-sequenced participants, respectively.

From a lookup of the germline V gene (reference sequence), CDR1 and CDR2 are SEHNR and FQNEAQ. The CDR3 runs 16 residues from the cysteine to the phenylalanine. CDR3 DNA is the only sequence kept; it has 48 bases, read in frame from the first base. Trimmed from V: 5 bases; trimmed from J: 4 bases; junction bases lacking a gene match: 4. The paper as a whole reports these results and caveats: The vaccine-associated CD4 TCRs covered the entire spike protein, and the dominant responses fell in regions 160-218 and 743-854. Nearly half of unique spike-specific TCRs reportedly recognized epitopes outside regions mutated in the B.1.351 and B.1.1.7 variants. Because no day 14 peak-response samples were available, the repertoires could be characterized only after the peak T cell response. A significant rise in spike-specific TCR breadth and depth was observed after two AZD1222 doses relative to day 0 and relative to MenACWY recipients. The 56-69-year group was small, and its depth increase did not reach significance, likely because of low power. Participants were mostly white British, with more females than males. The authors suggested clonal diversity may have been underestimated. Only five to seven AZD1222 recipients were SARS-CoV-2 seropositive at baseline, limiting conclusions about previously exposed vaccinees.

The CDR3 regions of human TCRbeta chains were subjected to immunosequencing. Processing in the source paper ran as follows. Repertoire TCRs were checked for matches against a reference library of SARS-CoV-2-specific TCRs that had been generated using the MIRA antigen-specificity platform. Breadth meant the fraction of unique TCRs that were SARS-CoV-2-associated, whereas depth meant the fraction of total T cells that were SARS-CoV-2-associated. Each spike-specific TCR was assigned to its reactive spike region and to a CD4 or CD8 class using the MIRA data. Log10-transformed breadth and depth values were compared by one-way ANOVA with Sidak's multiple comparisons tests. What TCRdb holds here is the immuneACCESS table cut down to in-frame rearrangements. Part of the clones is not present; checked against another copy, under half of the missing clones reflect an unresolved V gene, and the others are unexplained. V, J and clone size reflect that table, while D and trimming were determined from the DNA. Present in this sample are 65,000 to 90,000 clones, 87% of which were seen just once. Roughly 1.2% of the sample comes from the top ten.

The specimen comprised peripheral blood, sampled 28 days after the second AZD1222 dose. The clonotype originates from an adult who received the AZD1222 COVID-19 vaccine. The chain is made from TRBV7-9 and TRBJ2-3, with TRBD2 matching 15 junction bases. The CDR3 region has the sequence CASSPGLAGGSDTQYF. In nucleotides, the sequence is TGTGCCAGCAGCCCGGGACTAGCGGGAGGATCAGATACGCAGTATTTT.